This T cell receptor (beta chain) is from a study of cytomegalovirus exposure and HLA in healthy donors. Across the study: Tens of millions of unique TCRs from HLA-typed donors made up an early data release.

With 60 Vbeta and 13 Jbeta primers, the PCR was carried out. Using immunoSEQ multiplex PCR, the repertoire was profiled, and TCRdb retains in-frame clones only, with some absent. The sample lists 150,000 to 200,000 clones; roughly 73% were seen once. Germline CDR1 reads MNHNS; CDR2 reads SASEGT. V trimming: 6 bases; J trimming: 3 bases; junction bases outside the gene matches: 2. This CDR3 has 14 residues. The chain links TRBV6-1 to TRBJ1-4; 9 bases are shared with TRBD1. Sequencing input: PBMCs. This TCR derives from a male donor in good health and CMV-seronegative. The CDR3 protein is CASRRTGANEKLFF. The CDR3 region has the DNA TGTGCCAGCAGACGGACAGGGGCTAATGAAAAACTGTTTTTT.